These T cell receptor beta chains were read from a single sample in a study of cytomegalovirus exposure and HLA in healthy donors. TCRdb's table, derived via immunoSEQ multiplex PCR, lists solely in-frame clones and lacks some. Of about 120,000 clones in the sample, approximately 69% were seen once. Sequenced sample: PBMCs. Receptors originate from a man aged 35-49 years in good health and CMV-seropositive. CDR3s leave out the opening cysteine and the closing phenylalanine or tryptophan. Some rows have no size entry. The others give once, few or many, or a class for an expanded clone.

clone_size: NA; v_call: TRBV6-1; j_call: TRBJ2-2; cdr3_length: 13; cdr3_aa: ASSGTSGTTGELF
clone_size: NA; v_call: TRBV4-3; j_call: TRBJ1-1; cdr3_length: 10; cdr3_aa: ASSQVQGVAF
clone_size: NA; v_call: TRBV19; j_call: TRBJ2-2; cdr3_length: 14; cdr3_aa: ASSGGGGMSTGELF
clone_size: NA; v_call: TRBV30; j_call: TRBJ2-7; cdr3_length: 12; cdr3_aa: AWSVSGLAYEQY
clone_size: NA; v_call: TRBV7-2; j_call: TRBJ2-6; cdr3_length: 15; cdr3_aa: ASSLMPSGSGANVLT
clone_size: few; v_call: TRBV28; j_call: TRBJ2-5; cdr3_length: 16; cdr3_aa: ASSRFRLGTGGGETQY
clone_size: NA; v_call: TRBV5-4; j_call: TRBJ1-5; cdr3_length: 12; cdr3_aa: ASSQGQGNQPQH
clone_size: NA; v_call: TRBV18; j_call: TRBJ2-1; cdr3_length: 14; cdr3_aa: ASSPLAGGRDNEQF
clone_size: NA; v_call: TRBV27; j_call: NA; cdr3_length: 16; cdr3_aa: ASSYLASGRANANEQY
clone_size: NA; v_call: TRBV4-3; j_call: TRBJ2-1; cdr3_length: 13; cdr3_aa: ASSQPGTGWNEQF
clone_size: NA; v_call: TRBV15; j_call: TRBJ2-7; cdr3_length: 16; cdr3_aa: ATSRGLAGVAARFEQY
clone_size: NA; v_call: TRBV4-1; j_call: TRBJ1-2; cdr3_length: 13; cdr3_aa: ASSQGGRTNYGYT
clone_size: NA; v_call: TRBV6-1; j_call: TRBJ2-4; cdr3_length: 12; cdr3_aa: ASSPAEAKNIQY
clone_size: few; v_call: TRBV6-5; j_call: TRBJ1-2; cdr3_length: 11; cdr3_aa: ASSDRGRSGYT
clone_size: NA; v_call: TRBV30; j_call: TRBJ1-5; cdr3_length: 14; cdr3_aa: AWSVPWQRGNQPQH
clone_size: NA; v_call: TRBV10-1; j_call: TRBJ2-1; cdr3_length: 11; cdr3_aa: ASSEGGSDEQF
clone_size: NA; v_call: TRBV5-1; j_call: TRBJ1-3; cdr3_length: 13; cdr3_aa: ASRLGQGSGNTIY
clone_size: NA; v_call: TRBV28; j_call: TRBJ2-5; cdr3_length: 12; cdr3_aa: ASASFFGGETQY
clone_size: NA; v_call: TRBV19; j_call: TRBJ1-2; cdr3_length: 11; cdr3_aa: ASRATGNYGYT
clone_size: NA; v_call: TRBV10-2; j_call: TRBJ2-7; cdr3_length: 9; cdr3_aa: ASSPNYEQY
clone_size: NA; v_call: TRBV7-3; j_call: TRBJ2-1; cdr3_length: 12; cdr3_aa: ASSPPESGNEQF
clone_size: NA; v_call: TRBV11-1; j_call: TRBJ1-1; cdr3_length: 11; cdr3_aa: ASSLVEGTEAF
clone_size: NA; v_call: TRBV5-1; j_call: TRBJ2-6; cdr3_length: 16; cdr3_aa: ASSPQRTGNPGANVLT
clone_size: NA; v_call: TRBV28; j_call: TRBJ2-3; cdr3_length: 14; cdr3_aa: ASSLRQGAGTDTQY
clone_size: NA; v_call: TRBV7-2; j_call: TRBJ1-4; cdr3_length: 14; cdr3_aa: ASSRETATVDEKLF
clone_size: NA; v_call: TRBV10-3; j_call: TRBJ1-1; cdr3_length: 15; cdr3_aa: AISERGGRGSGTEAF
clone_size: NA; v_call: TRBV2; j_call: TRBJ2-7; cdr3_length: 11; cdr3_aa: ASLAGQPYEQY
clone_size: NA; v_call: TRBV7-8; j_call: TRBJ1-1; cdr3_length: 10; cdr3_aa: ASSQTTTQAF
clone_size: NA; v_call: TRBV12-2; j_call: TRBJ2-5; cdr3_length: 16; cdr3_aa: ASRLGQPGCRGAETQY